This T cell receptor (beta chain) appears in the sequencing data of a study of blood T cell repertoires in COVID-19. The overall study: Researchers got acute and convalescent COVID-19 samples from the United States, Italy and Spain. PBMCs, B-cell-depleted T cells, or T cells provided the cDNA or gDNA that made up the material.

Source study methods: Reference gene primer amplification yielded estimated nucleated cell counts. Data came from immunoSEQ multiplex PCR; TCRdb stores just in-frame clones and leaves some out. The V and J calls and clone size were taken over from that table, and D and trimming were inferred from the DNA. This sample yields 200,000 or so clones, of which roughly 80% are seen a single time; approximately 6.1% belongs to the top ten. The CDR3 totals 16 residues. The V gene lost 4 bases and the J gene lost 0 bases, with 16 bases spanning the gap. The germline V gene has CDR1 SGHTS and CDR2 YDEGEE. The specimen sequenced was peripheral blood. This clonotype was sampled from a woman between 40 and 50 years old with acute or convalescent COVID-19. This chain links TRBV5-8 with TRBJ1-1; D is unresolved. CDR3 nucleotides: TGTGCCAGCAGCCTTACTGTGACAAGCCTGAACACTGAAGCTTTCTTT. Its translation is CASSLTVTSLNTEAFF.